This T cell receptor (beta chain) stems from a study of blood T cells in healthy people across ages. A second 7 to 11 cycle PCR used barcoded and J-beta primers. The template-switch adaptor was a 5' adaptor with 12 random nucleotides. It tagged each cDNA molecule. All samples gave at least 2.5 million CDR3-containing paired-end reads. MiXCR was run by TCRdb on the 5' RACE reads, yielding one entry per CDR3 protein. The sample carries about 1.6 million distinct CDR3 sequences, almost 35% recorded once. Each sample had at least 6.5 million PBMCs isolated. The germline V and J ends were trimmed by 7 bases and 8 bases, with 15 bases remaining between them. This CDR3 spans 13 amino acids. CDR1 and CDR2 from the germline V gene are SNHLY and FYNNEI.

The source material was blood. The clonotype comes from a woman in her twenties or thirties in good health. The rearrangement links TRBV2 to TRBJ1-5; D call uncertain. This CDR3 is CASTSEGGEPQHF. DNA for the CDR3: TGTGCCAGCACCTCGGAGGGTGGGGAGCCCCAGCATTTT.